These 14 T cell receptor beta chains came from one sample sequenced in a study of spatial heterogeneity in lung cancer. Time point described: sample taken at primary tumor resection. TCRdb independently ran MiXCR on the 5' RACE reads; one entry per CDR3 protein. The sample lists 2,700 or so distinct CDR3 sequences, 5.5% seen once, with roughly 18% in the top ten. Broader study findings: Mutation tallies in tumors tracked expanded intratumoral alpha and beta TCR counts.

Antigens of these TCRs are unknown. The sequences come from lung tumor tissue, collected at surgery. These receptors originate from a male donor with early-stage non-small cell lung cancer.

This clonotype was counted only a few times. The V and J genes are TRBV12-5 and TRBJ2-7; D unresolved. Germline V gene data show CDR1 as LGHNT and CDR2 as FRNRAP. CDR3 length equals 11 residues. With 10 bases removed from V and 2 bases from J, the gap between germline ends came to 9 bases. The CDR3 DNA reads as TGTGCTACCCAAAGGGCCTACGAGCAGTACTTC. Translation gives CATQRAYEQYF.

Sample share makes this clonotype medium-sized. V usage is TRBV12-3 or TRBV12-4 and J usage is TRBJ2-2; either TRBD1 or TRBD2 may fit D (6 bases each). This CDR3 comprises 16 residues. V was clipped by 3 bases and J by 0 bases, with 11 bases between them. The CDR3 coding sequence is TGTGCCAGCAGTTTGGGGGGCCCGCCGAACACCGGGGAGCTGTTTTTT. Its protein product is CASSLGGPPNTGELFF.

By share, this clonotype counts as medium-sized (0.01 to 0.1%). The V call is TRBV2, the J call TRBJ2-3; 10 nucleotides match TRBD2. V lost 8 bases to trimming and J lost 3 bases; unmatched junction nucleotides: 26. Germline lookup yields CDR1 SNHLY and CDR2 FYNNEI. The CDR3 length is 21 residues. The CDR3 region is CASGQSADLASGSAWTDTQYF. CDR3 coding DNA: TGTGCCAGCGGTCAAAGCGCGGACTTGGCTAGCGGGAGCGCTTGGACAGATACGCAGTATTTT.

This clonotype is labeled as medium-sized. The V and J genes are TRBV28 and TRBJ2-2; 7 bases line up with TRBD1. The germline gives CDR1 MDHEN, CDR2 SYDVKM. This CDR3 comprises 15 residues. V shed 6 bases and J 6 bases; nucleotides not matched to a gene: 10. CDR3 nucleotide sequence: TGTGCCAGCAGGGCAGGGACAGTGGGGGCCGGGGAGCTGTTTTTT. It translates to CASRAGTVGAGELFF.

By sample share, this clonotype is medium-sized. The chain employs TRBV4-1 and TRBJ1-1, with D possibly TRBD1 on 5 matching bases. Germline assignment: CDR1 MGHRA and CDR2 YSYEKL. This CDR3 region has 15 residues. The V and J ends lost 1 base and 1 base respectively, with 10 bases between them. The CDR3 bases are TGCGCCAGCAGCCAAGCGGACAATCCGAACACTGAAGCTTTCTTT. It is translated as CASSQADNPNTEAFF.

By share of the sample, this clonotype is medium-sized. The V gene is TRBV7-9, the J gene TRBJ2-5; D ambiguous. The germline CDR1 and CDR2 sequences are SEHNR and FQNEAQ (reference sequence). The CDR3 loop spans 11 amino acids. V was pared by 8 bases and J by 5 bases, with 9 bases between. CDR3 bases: TGTGCCAGCGCCCCCCTGGAGACCCAGTACTTC. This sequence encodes CASAPLETQYF.

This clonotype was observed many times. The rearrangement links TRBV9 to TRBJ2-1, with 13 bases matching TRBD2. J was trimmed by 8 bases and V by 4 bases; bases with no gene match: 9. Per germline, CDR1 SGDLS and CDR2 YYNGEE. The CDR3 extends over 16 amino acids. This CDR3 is CASSPRLAGGRDEQFF. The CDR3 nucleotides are TGTGCCAGCAGCCCGAGACTAGCGGGGGGCCGGGATGAGCAGTTCTTC.

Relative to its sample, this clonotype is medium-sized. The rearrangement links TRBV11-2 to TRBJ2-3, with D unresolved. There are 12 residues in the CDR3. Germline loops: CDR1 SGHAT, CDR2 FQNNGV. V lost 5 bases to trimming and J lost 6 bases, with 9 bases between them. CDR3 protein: CASSPEADTQYF. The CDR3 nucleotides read TGTGCCAGCAGCCCCGAAGCGGATACGCAGTATTTT.

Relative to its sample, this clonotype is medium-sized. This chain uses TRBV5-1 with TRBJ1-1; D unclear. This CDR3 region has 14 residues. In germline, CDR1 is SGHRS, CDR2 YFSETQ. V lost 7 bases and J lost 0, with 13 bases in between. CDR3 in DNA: TGCGCCAGCTCGGACCTAAACTTGAACACTGAAGCTTTCTTT. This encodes CASSDLNLNTEAFF.

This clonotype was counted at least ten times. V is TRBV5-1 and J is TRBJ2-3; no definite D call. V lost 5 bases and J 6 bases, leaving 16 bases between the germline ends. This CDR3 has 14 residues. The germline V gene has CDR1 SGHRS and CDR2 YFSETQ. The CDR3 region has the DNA TGCGCCAGCAGGCCTACCTCCACTCACGATACGCAGTATTTT. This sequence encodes CASRPTSTHDTQYF.

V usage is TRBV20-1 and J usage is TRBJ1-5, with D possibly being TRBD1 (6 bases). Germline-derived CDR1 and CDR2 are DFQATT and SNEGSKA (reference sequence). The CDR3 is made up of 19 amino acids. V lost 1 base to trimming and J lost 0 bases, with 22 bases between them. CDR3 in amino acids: CSARVPPGHQIDSNQPQHF. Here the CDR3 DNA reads TGCAGTGCTAGAGTACCTCCGGGACACCAAATAGATAGCAATCAGCCCCAGCATTTT.

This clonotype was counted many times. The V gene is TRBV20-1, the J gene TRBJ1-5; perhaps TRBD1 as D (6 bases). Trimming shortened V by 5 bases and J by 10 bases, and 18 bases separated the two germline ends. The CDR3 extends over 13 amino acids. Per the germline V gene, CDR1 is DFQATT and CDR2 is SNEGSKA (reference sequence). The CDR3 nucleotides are TGCAGTGCTCGGGACACCCGTCTCGAACCCCAGCATTTT. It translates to CSARDTRLEPQHF.

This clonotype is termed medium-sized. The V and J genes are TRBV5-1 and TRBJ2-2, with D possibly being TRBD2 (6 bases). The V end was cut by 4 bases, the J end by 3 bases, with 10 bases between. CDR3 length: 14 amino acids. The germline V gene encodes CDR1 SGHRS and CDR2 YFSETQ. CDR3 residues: CASSLGGDTGELFF. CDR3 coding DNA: TGCGCCAGCAGCCTGGGGGGTGACACCGGGGAGCTGTTTTTT.

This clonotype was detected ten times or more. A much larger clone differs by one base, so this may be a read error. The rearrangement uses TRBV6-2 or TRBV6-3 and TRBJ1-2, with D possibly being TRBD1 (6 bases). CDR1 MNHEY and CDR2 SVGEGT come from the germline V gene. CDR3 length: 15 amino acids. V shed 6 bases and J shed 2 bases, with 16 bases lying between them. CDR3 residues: CASRPTAGGNYGYTF. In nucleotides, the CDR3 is TGTGCCAGCAGACCGACCGCCGGGGGCAACTATGGCTACACCTTC.